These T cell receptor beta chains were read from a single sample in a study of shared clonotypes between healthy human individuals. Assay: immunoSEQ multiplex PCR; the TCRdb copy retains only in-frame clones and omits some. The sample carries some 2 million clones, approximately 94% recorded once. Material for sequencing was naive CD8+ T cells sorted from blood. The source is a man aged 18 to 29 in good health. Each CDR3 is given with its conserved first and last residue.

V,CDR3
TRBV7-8,CASSLFGGARPEAFF
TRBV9,CASSPEGGRGEETQYF
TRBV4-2,CASSPFPTTEGGTYEQYF
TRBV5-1,CASSSMGRDRAYGGIYEQYF
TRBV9,CASSVPGGENTIYF
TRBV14,CASSQEVGQPQHF
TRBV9,CASSTTGGDGYEQYF
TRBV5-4,CASGKGEQFF
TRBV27,CATRDFNTEAFF
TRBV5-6,CASSLGQGIQPQHF
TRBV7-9,CASSADGPNQPQHF
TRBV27,CASRKPGQGGNSPLHF
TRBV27,CASSLNFFYEQYF
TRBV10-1,CATGGGGTYEQYF
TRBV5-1,CASSFASSYEQYF
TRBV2,CASSEQDINYGYTF
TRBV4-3,CASSQDTGGNQPQHF
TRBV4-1,CASSQVGGADYGYTF
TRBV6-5,CASSYSGRGYGIEQYF
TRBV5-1,CASSLEGGYEKLFF
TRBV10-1,CASSELRGGGGKLFF
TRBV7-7,CASSTGRADTQYF
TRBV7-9,CASSLRNANTGELFF
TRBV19,CASSLPGRSPYGYTF
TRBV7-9,CASSLVDATNEKLFF
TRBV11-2,CASTKEWSSGEQFF
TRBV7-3,CASSYLAGPEVEQYF
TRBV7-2,CASSLQGSYNEQFF
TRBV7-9,CASSLYGSGYEQYF
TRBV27,CASSIVGGRNAGELFF
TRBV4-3,CASSQDRDANQPQHF
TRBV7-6,CASTLGQGSPLHF
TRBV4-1,CASSQDPGSNYGYTF
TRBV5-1,CASSLARTIDEQYF
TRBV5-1,CASSWALGNEQFF
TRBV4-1,CASSHGVGGLSNEQFF